This TCR beta chain was sequenced for a study of CD8+CD57+ T cells in acquired aplastic anemia. Whole-study context: Sorted CD4+ and CD8+ cells gave a mean 3.2 ug DNA, range 0.2 to 27.4 ug. Whole-study findings and limits: The study found no significant CD8+ Simpson's diversity difference between patients and controls.

Profiling of TCR beta VDJ combinations and CDR3 sequences used genomic DNA as template. One entry per CDR3 protein results from TCRdb running MiXCR on the reads. The sample lists 450,000 to 550,000 distinct CDR3 sequences; 25% to 40% were seen once. All sequencing subjects had displayed CD8+CD57+ cell expansion on flow cytometry. A severe acquired aplastic anemia diagnosis applied to all patients. The CDR3 runs to 11 residues. Trimming cost V 5 bases and J 6 bases, with 8 bases left between them. In its sample, this clonotype was seen a few times. Its antigen remains unknown. This TCR came from a human donor with aplastic anemia. The sequenced sample was sorted CD4+, CD8+, or CD8+CD57+ T cells (not recorded which) from PBMCs. J is TRBJ2-7 and V is TRBV12-3 or TRBV12-4; tentative D call: TRBD2 (5 bases). CDR3 sequence reads: CASSISAEQYF. The CDR3 DNA is TGTGCCAGCAGTATTAGCGCCGAGCAGTACTTC.